Listed here are 29 T cell receptor beta chains from one sample, sequenced in a study of T cell responses to AZD1222 COVID-19 vaccine. Sequenced by immunoSEQ multiplex PCR; TCRdb stores in-frame clones only, minus some. In the table there are approximately 120,000 clones, 87% of which are singletons. The specimen was peripheral blood, collected on day 0 of AZD1222 vaccination. The receptor source for this set is an adult in good health.

The rearrangement joins TRBV3-1 (or the pseudogene TRBV3-2) to TRBJ2-1; D unclear. The V end was cut by 2 bases, the J end by 8 bases, with 4 bases between. Germline CDR1 and CDR2: LGHDT and YNNKEL (reference sequence). The CDR3 has 11 amino acids. The CDR3 coding sequence is TGTGCCAGCAGCCAATCCGATGAGCAGTTCTTC. Translated, it gives CASSQSDEQFF.

This chain joins TRBV28 and TRBJ1-6, with TRBD1 matching over 10 bases. The germline V gene has CDR1 MDHEN and CDR2 SYDVKM. The CDR3 contains 14 residues. The trim removed 5 bases at V and 7 bases at J, leaving 2 bases unmatched. CDR3 in DNA: TGTGCCAGCAGTCGACAGGGGGCGAATTCACCCCTCCACTTT. Translating gives CASSRQGANSPLHF.

The CDR3 DNA sequence: TGTGCCACCAGACCGGGACAGGGGGCGCAAAACACCGGGGAGCTGTTTTTT. Encoded protein: CATRPGQGAQNTGELFF. The chain recombines TRBV24-1 with TRBJ2-2; 12 positions agree with TRBD1. CDR3 length: 17 residues. Germline V lookup: CDR1 KGHDR, CDR2 SFDVKD. After removal of 7 bases from V and 2 bases from J, the junction contained 7 bases not matched to a gene.

The chain combines TRBV24-1 with TRBJ2-2; 8 nucleotides line up with TRBD2. This CDR3 spans 14 amino acids. The V gene end was trimmed by 12 bases and the J gene end by 4 bases; junction bases not matched to a gene: 9. Germline CDR1 reads KGHDR; CDR2 reads SFDVKD. The CDR3 reads CAAGGVLGTGELFF. The CDR3 region has the DNA TGTGCCGCCGGGGGGGTTCTTGGCACCGGGGAGCTGTTTTTT.

This clone was counted once. CDR3 sequence reads: CSVEFARDQPQHF. CDR3 nucleotide sequence: TGCAGCGTTGAATTCGCACGAGATCAGCCCCAGCATTTT. The chain joins TRBV29-1 to TRBJ1-5; no clear D. The V end lost 2 bases, the J end lost 5 bases, and 10 bases lay between the germline ends. Per the germline V gene, CDR1 is SQVTM and CDR2 is ANQGSEA. The length of the CDR3 is 13 residues. Looking up the rest from reference TRBV29-1 and TRBJ1-5 gives the full variable domain: SAVISQKPSRDICQRGTSLTIQCQVDSQVTMMFWYRQQPGQSLTLIATANQGSEATYESGFVIDKFPISRPNLTFSTLTVSNMSPEDSSIYLCSVEFARDQPQHFGDGTRLSIL.

The rearrangement uses TRBV6-5 and TRBJ1-3; D not resolved. The germline V and J ends were trimmed by 2 bases and 0 bases, with 11 bases remaining between them. The CDR3 loop spans 16 amino acids. Germline assignment: CDR1 MNHEY and CDR2 SVGAGI. CDR3 coding DNA: TGTGCCAGCAGTTACGCTCCGGGAATCTCTGGAAACACCATATATTTT. Translating it yields CASSYAPGISGNTIYF.

This clone was counted a single time. This chain connects TRBV28 to TRBJ1-5; possibly TRBD1 for D (5 bases). CDR3 size: 14 residues. Looked up from germline, CDR1 is MDHEN and CDR2 is SYDVKM. Trimming removed 7 bases from V and 2 bases from J, with 12 bases in between. CDR3 residues: CASTWGVGNQPQHF. Here the CDR3 DNA reads TGTGCCAGCACCTGGGGGGTTGGCAATCAGCCCCAGCATTTT.

This rearrangement joins TRBV28 to TRBJ2-2, with D unresolved. The CDR3 has 12 residues. V was pared by 7 bases and J by 0 bases, with 3 bases between. Germline assignment: CDR1 MDHEN and CDR2 SYDVKM. This CDR3 is CASKTNTGELFF. The CDR3 region has the DNA TGTGCCAGCAAGACGAACACCGGGGAGCTGTTTTTT.

The genes are TRBV11-2 and TRBJ2-1; 8 nucleotides align to TRBD2. The trim removed 5 bases at V and 1 base at J, leaving 4 bases unmatched. Germline V gene data show CDR1 as SGHAT and CDR2 as FQNNGV. The CDR3 consists of 15 residues. The CDR3 coding sequence is TGTGCCAGCAGCCCCAGCGGGAGTTCCTACAATGAGCAGTTCTTC. Amino acids: CASSPSGSSYNEQFF.

V is TRBV9 and J is TRBJ2-3; D is perhaps TRBD1 or TRBD2 (5 bases each). This CDR3 is 15 amino acids long. V was clipped by 4 bases and J by 3 bases, with 15 bases between them. Germline V gives CDR1 SGDLS, CDR2 YYNGEE. CDR3 nucleotide sequence: TGTGCCAGCAGCCAGAGGGGCACCGGAACAGATACGCAGTATTTT. This sequence encodes CASSQRGTGTDTQYF.

This clone has more than one count but fewer than ten. This chain connects TRBV4-3 to TRBJ1-5, with D perhaps matching TRBD1 (5 bases). Trimming pared 0 bases from V and 3 bases from J, leaving 12 bases between. The germline CDR1 and CDR2 sequences are LGHNA and YSLEER. The length of the CDR3 is 16 residues. This chain's CDR3 is CASSQDSSGFNQPQHF. The DNA of the CDR3 is TGCGCCAGCAGCCAAGATTCTTCAGGGTTCAATCAGCCCCAGCATTTT.

This rearrangement joins TRBV28 to TRBJ2-5; 8 bases match TRBD1. Unmatched junction bases numbered 4, after V lost 4 bases and J lost 0 bases. The V gene's germline CDR1 is MDHEN and CDR2 SYDVKM. The CDR3 length is 15 residues. The CDR3 loop reads CASSSRDRHQETQYF. Written as DNA, the CDR3 is TGTGCCAGCAGTTCCCGGGACAGGCACCAAGAGACCCAGTACTTC.

The rearrangement uses TRBV6-2 or TRBV6-3 and TRBJ2-3; 13 nucleotides line up with TRBD2. The V and J ends lost 4 bases and 2 bases, in that order; junction bases with no gene match: 12. Germline-derived CDR1 and CDR2 are MNHEY and SVGEGT. The CDR3 length is 19 residues. The CDR3 bases are TGTGCCAGCAGTTCAACTAGCGGGAGGGCCGCTTTTGTCACAGATACGCAGTATTTT. It codes for CASSSTSGRAAFVTDTQYF.

This clone has more than one count but fewer than ten. The rearrangement joins TRBV12-2 to TRBJ2-3. TRBV12-2 is designated a pseudogene. The CDR3 has 10 amino acids. DNA of the CDR3: TGTGCAAGTCGCCCCCGCAGCCAGTATTTT. Amino acids: CASRPRSQYF.

The J gene is TRBJ2-5, the V gene TRBV28, with D tentatively TRBD1 (6 bases). From germline, CDR1 is MDHEN and CDR2 SYDVKM. Between the trimmed V and J ends, which lost 6 bases and 5 bases, there was a span of 19 bases. CDR3 length equals 15 residues. The CDR3 bases are TGTGCCAGCAGCCTCAGCGGACAGAAACGGGAGACCCAGTACTTC. This translates into CASSLSGQKRETQYF.

This rearrangement joins TRBV5-1 to TRBJ1-3; D unclear. Germline values: CDR1 SGHRS, CDR2 YFSETQ. Trimming took off 4 bases at V and 4 bases at J, with 9 bases between the two ends. This CDR3 spans 13 amino acids. The CDR3 coding sequence is TGCGCCAGCAGCCCGTTGGGCGGAAACACCATATATTTT. Its protein is CASSPLGGNTIYF.

This sequence joins TRBV5-1 and TRBJ2-7, with D perhaps TRBD1 (6 bases). Per germline, CDR1 SGHRS and CDR2 YFSETQ. V dropped 2 bases and J dropped 4 bases, with 16 bases sitting between them. This CDR3 comprises 15 residues. The CDR3 DNA reads as TGCGCCAGCAGCTTAAGGGCAGGGGACGGTTACGAGCAGTACTTC. Residues: CASSLRAGDGYEQYF.

J is TRBJ1-5 and V is TRBV6-5; D gene unclear. There are 12 residues in the CDR3. Deletions cut 6 bases from V and 6 bases from J, with 9 bases between. Germline V CDR1 and CDR2: MNHEY, SVGAGI. In DNA, the CDR3 is TGTGCCAGCAGGGCGGAGGGTCAGCCCCAGCATTTT. It is translated as CASRAEGQPQHF.

This clone was recorded only once. The DNA of the CDR3 is TGCGCCAGCAGCCAAGGGGGTAGCGGGAGACCAGATACGCAGTATTTT. Residues: CASSQGGSGRPDTQYF. The J gene is TRBJ2-3, the V gene TRBV4-1; the match to TRBD2 covers 9 bases. V gave up 1 base and J gave up 4 bases; unmatched junction bases: 6. This CDR3 comprises 16 residues. The germline gives CDR1 MGHRA, CDR2 YSYEKL.

The V gene is TRBV18, the J gene TRBJ1-3; no clear D. This CDR3 contains 16 residues. V was trimmed by 2 bases and J by 0 bases, leaving 11 bases between them. Germline CDR1 is KGHSH and CDR2 is LQKENI. As DNA, the CDR3 is TGTGCCAGCTCACCAAAAAACAGCAACTCTGGAAACACCATATATTTT. This sequence encodes CASSPKNSNSGNTIYF.

About this clone itself: At one of its ends the junction is not consistent with the germline gene, which may arise from a read error. J is TRBJ1-1 and V is TRBV6-1, with 9 bases identical to TRBD1. The CDR3 extends over 11 amino acids. Looked up from germline, CDR1 is MNHNS and CDR2 is SASEGT. CDR3 sequence reads: CASSVAGTGSF. CDR3 DNA sequence: TGTGCCAGCAGTGTAGCCGGGACAGGGTCATTT.

This sequence joins TRBV14 and TRBJ1-1; no reliable D call. Trimming removed 8 bases at V and 2 bases at J, with 12 bases between. CDR1 SGHDN and CDR2 FVKESK come from the germline V gene. CDR3 size: 13 residues. CDR3 DNA: TGTGCCAGCGGTATGCAGCTCAACACTGAAGCTTTCTTT. Its protein is CASGMQLNTEAFF. The variable domain in full, with the rest retrieved from reference TRBV14 and TRBJ1-1, is EAGVTQFPSHSVIEKGQTVTLRCDPISGHDNLYWYRRVMGKEIKFLLHFVKESKQDESGMPNNRFLAERTGGTYSTLKVQPAELEDSGVYFCASGMQLNTEAFFGQGTRLTVV.

The chain joins TRBV7-9 to TRBJ2-3; tentatively, D is TRBD2 (6 bases). CDR1 and CDR2 (germline): SEHNR, FQNEAQ (reference sequence). Trimming stripped 7 bases from V and 4 bases from J, with 15 bases between. The CDR3 consists of 14 residues. The DNA for the CDR3 is TGTGCCAGCATCCTCACGGGAGAGTCAGATACGCAGTATTTT. Its translation is CASILTGESDTQYF.

The chain recombines TRBV19 with TRBJ2-1; TRBD2 matches 9 bases. The CDR3 loop spans 15 amino acids. Germline values: CDR1 LNHDA, CDR2 SQIVND (reference sequence). V gave up 5 bases and J gave up 7 bases; unmatched junction bases: 9. The CDR3 protein is CASSPSGRSRNEQFF. The DNA of the CDR3 is TGTGCCAGTAGTCCCAGCGGGAGGTCTAGGAATGAGCAGTTCTTC.

The chain is built from TRBV18 and TRBJ2-5; D tentatively reads TRBD1 or TRBD2 (5 bases each). Trimming took off 6 bases at V and 0 bases at J, with 11 bases between the two ends. The CDR3 is made up of 14 amino acids. Germline CDR1 is KGHSH and CDR2 is LQKENI. CDR3 DNA: TGTGCCAGCTCCCCGGGACGCAACCAAGAGACCCAGTACTTC. Translated, it gives CASSPGRNQETQYF.

This chain links TRBV2 with TRBJ1-1; no firm D call. This CDR3 contains 15 residues. Trimming removed 3 bases at V and 5 bases at J, with 16 bases between. Per the germline V gene, CDR1 is SNHLY and CDR2 is FYNNEI. CDR3 sequence (DNA): TGTGCCAGCAGTGATAGGCGGGGTATGGGGACTGAAGCTTTCTTT. Translation: CASSDRRGMGTEAFF.

The rearrangement uses TRBV11-3 and TRBJ2-3; TRBD1 agrees at 9 bases. Germline V gene sequence: CDR1 SGHNT, CDR2 YENEEA. V shed 4 bases, J shed 2 bases, and the junction held 4 bases outside the gene matches. The CDR3 is made up of 15 amino acids. Here the CDR3 reads CASSSGTGHTDTQYF. CDR3 in DNA: TGTGCCAGCAGCTCCGGGACAGGGCACACAGATACGCAGTATTTT.

This clone was seen more than once but under ten times. The rearrangement links TRBV28 to TRBJ1-5; 7 bases are a match to TRBD1. The germline V gene has CDR1 MDHEN and CDR2 SYDVKM. The V segment lost 6 bases and the J segment 11 bases; nucleotides outside the gene matches: 10. CDR3 size: 13 residues. The CDR3 nucleotides are TGTGCCAGCAGGCCAACAGGGGAAGAGACCCAGCATTTT. It encodes CASRPTGEETQHF.

J is TRBJ1-6 and V is TRBV28; D is unresolved. CDR1 and CDR2 (germline): MDHEN, SYDVKM. V gave up 6 bases and J gave up 3 bases, with 12 bases separating them. There are 15 residues in the CDR3. DNA of the CDR3: TGTGCCAGCAGGAACAGATTTGTCTATAATTCACCCCTCCACTTT. This codes for CASRNRFVYNSPLHF.